Presented here are 14 T cell receptor beta chains from one specimen sequenced in a study of shared clonotypes between healthy human individuals. The repertoire was sequenced with immunoSEQ multiplex PCR; TCRdb's copy has only in-frame clones and lacks some. The repertoire holds about 1.5 million clones, around 98% seen once, with about 0.45% in the top ten. Sequenced sample: naive CD4+ T cells sorted from blood. Indicated subset: CD45RA+ positively selected. The receptors derive from a man aged 25 to 45 in good health.

The chain joins TRBV28 to TRBJ1-5; TRBD1 agrees at 7 bases. Germline trimming cut 8 bases from V and 0 bases from J; bases unmatched to any gene: 16. Germline assignment: CDR1 MDHEN and CDR2 SYDVKM. The CDR3 consists of 18 residues. CDR3 region: CASFGTAPGTYSNQPQHF. In DNA form, the CDR3 reads TGTGCCAGCTTCGGGACAGCCCCAGGGACTTATAGCAATCAGCCCCAGCATTTT.

V is TRBV7-9 and J is TRBJ2-1; no clear D gene. The CDR3 totals 16 residues. The V gene's germline CDR1 is SEHNR and CDR2 FQNEAQ (reference sequence). V dropped 5 bases and J dropped 3 bases, with 17 bases sitting between them. The DNA of the CDR3 is TGTGCCAGCAGCACGGTGCGGCTTATTAACTACAATGAGCAGTTCTTC. Protein sequence: CASSTVRLINYNEQFF.

V and J are TRBV15 and TRBJ1-1; the D is unclear. The germline V and J ends were trimmed by 1 base and 4 bases, with 10 bases remaining between them. CDR3 length: 14 residues. The V gene's germline CDR1 is LNHNV and CDR2 YYDKDF (reference sequence). Written as DNA, the CDR3 is TGTGCCACCAGCAGAGGGGGATCGAGCACTGAAGCTTTCTTT. It codes for CATSRGGSSTEAFF.

The CDR3 loop reads CASSSAGLLVGSEQYF. CDR3 coding DNA: TGTGCCAGCAGTTCCGCCGGGCTACTAGTAGGGTCCGAGCAGTACTTC. This chain links TRBV27 with TRBJ2-7; the D gene is possibly TRBD2 (5 bases). Germline assignment: CDR1 MNHEY and CDR2 SMNVEV (reference sequence). This CDR3 contains 16 residues. The ends were cut back, 4 bases at V and 6 bases at J, with 22 bases in the middle.

In this sample, this clone turned up a few times. The chain combines TRBV4-3 with TRBJ2-1; 8 bases agree with TRBD2. Germline lookup yields CDR1 LGHNA and CDR2 YSLEER. With V trimmed by 0 bases and J by 0 bases, 10 bases remained unmatched. This CDR3 region has 19 residues. Here the CDR3 DNA reads TGCGCCAGCAGCCAAGATCGAGGAGACAGCGGGAGCTCCTACAATGAGCAGTTCTTC. Translating it yields CASSQDRGDSGSSYNEQFF.

The chain recombines TRBV6-1 with TRBJ1-1, with D perhaps matching TRBD1 (5 bases). CDR3 length equals 14 residues. The V gene's germline CDR1 is MNHNS and CDR2 SASEGT. Trimming took off 4 bases at V and 1 base at J, with 10 bases between the two ends. The CDR3 spells CASSGLGGNTEAFF. The CDR3 DNA reads as TGTGCCAGCAGTGGATTGGGGGGGAACACTGAAGCTTTCTTT.

This chain links TRBV28 with TRBJ2-2; 7 bases are a match to TRBD2. V was pared by 4 bases and J by 3 bases, with 5 bases of the junction left unmatched. In germline, CDR1 is MDHEN, CDR2 SYDVKM. The CDR3 runs to 15 residues. This CDR3 is CASSSAGSYTGELFF. CDR3 bases: TGTGCCAGCAGTTCAGCGGGAAGTTACACCGGGGAGCTGTTTTTT.

J is TRBJ2-1 and V is TRBV5-6, with D uncertain. Germline V gene lookup returns CDR1 SGHDT and CDR2 YYEEEE. The CDR3 has 13 amino acids. V gave up 2 bases and J gave up 2 bases, with 5 bases separating them. CDR3 sequence reads: CASSFVAYNEQFF. DNA of the CDR3: TGTGCCAGCAGCTTTGTAGCCTACAATGAGCAGTTCTTC. The whole variable domain, filled in from reference TRBV5-6 and TRBJ2-1, reads DAGVTQSPTHLIKTRGQQVTLRCSPKSGHDTVSWYQQALGQGPQFIFQYYEEEERQRGNFPDRFSGHQFPNYSSELNVNALLLGDSALYLCASSFVAYNEQFFGPGTRLTVL.

The chain employs TRBV28 and TRBJ2-7, with a possible D match to TRBD1 (5 bases). Per the germline V gene, CDR1 is MDHEN and CDR2 is SYDVKM. This CDR3 has 13 residues. V lost 7 bases to trimming and J lost 6 bases, with 16 bases between them. CDR3 DNA sequence: TGTGCCAGCAACCTCGCAGGGAATGGCGAGCAGTACTTC. It is translated as CASNLAGNGEQYF. The complete variable domain, with remaining parts taken from reference TRBV28 and TRBJ2-7, reads DVKVTQSSRYLVKRTGEKVFLECVQDMDHENMFWYRQDPGLGLRLIYFSYDVKMKEKGDIPEGYSVSREKKERFSLILESASTNQTSMYLCASNLAGNGEQYFGPGTRLTVT.

The chain has TRBV7-6 and TRBJ2-7; tentative D call: TRBD1 (6 bases). Per the germline V gene, CDR1 is SGHVS and CDR2 is FNYEAQ. V gave up 1 base and J gave up 6 bases, with 25 bases separating them. This CDR3 is 18 amino acids long. CDR3 region: CASSLDPGGRQFPPEQYF. The CDR3 coding sequence is TGTGCCAGCAGCTTAGATCCTGGGGGCAGGCAGTTCCCCCCCGAGCAGTACTTC.

The chain employs TRBV5-1 and TRBJ2-7; 7 bases fit TRBD2. Looked up from germline, CDR1 is SGHRS and CDR2 is YFSETQ. Unmatched junction bases numbered 8, after V lost 1 base and J lost 4 bases. The CDR3 has 15 amino acids. CDR3 nucleotides: TGCGCCAGCAGCTTGTTTGCGGGAGCGGGGTACGAGCAGTACTTC. Translation gives CASSLFAGAGYEQYF.

The V gene is TRBV6-1, the J gene TRBJ1-4, with 8 bases fitting TRBD1. The CDR3 spans 13 residues. The germline V gene encodes CDR1 MNHNS and CDR2 SASEGT. V shed 5 bases and J 11 bases; nucleotides not matched to a gene: 7. CDR3 loop: CASSSGQGPKLFF. The DNA of the CDR3 is TGTGCCAGCAGTTCAGGACAGGGACCTAAACTGTTTTTT.

The chain uses TRBV11-2 and TRBJ2-3; 10 bases line up with TRBD2. V was clipped by 7 bases and J by 4 bases; unmatched bases: 11. Germline V gene sequence: CDR1 SGHAT, CDR2 FQNNGV. The CDR3 covers 16 residues. The CDR3 DNA is TGTGCCAGCACCCATCCGGGGCTAGCGGGGGCAGATACGCAGTATTTT. Its translation is CASTHPGLAGADTQYF.

To note about this clone: Other DNA sequences in this sample translate to the same CDR3. This chain links TRBV5-1 with TRBJ2-5; D is uncertain. The ends were cut back, 4 bases at V and 7 bases at J, with 14 bases in the middle. CDR1 is SGHRS and CDR2 is YFSETQ in the germline V gene. The CDR3 has 13 residues. The DNA of the CDR3 is TGCGCCAGCAGCCTCGGGCCCGAAGGGACCCAGTACTTC. It codes for CASSLGPEGTQYF.